This section outlines one TCR beta chain sequence together with its context. The antigen remains unidentified. Though nominally healthy at sampling, donors likely had unrecorded immune exposures. This sample was taken from a study of cytomegalovirus exposure and HLA in healthy donors. Findings and caveats of the study: The authors considered a cluster of highly shared sequence variants likely to be a sequencing artifact. In a later analysis, at a false discovery rate of 0.05, 16,951 TCR beta sequences were associated with HLA alleles.

The CDR3 extends over 17 amino acids. V lost 2 bases and J lost 3, with 20 bases in between. Germline CDR1 reads MDHEN; CDR2 reads SYDVKM. The PCR contained 60 Vbeta and 13 Jbeta primers. Clones were read by immunoSEQ multiplex PCR, and TCRdb kept only the in-frame ones, dropping some. This sample has about 200,000 clones, with less than 90% found just once. V gene TRBV28 combines with J gene TRBJ2-7; possibly TRBD1 for D (6 bases). This sequence originates from a woman aged 25 to 45 in good health and CMV-seronegative. The specimen was PBMCs. The CDR3 DNA is TGTGCCAGCAGTTTACTTATGACAGGCCCCCCTAGCTACGAGCAGTACTTC. It specifies CASSLLMTGPPSYEQYF.